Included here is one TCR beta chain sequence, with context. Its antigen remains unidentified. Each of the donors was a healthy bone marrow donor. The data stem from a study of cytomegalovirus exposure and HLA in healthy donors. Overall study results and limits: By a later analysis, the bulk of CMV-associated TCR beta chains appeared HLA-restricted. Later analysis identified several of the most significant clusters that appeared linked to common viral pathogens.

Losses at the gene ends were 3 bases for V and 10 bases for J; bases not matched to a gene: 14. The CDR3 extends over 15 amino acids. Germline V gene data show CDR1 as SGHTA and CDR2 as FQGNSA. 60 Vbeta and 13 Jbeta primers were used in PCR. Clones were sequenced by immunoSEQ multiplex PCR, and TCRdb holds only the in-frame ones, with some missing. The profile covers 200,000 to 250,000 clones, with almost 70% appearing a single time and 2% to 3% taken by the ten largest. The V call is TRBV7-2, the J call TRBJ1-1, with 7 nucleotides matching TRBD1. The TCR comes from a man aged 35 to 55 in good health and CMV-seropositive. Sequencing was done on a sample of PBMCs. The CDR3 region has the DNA TGTGCCAGCAGCTTCTTGGCTAGAGAGACAGGGAGAGCTTTCTTT. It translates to CASSFLARETGRAFF.